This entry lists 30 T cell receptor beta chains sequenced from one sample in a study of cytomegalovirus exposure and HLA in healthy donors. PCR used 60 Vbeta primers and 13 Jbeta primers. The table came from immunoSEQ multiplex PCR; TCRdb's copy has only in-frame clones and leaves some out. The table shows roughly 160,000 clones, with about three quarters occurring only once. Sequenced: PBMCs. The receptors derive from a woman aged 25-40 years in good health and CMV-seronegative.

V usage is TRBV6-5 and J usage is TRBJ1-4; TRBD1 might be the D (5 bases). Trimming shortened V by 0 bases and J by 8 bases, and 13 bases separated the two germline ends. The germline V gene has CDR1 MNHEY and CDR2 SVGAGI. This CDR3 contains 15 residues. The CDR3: CASSYSGTAGEKLFF. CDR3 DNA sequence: TGTGCCAGCAGTTACTCCGGGACGGCGGGGGAAAAACTGTTTTTT.

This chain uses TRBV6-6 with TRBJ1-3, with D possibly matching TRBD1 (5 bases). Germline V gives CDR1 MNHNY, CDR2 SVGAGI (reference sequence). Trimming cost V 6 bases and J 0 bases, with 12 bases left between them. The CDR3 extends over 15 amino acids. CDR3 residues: CASRRDSVSGNTIYF. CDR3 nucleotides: TGTGCCAGCAGACGAGACAGTGTCTCTGGAAACACCATATATTTT.

CDR3 residues: CALAEGGQETQYF. The CDR3 DNA is TGTGCCTTGGCCGAGGGAGGCCAAGAGACCCAGTACTTC. V usage is TRBV10-3 and J usage is TRBJ2-5; tentative D call: TRBD2 (6 bases). The CDR3 covers 13 residues. The germline V gene encodes CDR1 ENHRY and CDR2 SYGVKD. Trimming took 11 bases from V and 1 from J, leaving 14 bases between them.

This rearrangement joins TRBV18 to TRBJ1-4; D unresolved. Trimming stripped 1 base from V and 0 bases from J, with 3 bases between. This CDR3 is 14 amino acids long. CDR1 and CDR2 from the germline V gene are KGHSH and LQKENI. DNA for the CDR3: TGTGCCAGCTCACCACTAGCAACTAATGAAAAACTGTTTTTT. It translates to CASSPLATNEKLFF.

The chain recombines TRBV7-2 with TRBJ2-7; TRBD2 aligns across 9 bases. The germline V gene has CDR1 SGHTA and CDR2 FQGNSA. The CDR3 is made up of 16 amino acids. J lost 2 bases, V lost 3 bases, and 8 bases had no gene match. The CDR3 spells CASSLMPAGGPYEQYF. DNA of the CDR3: TGTGCCAGCAGCTTGATGCCGGCGGGAGGGCCCTACGAGCAGTACTTC.

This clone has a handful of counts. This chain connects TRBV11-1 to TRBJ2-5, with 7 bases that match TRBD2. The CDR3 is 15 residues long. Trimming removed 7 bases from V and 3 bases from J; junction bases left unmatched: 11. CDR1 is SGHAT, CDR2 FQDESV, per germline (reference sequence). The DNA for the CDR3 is TGTGCCAGCACCTTGGGGAGGGGAATGGAAGAGACCCAGTACTTC. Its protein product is CASTLGRGMEETQYF.

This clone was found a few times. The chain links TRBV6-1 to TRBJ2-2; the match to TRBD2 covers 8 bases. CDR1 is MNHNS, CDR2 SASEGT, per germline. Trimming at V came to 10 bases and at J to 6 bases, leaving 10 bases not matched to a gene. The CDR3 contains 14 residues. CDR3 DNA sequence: TGTGCCATCTCCTTAGCGGGGACCGCCGGGGAGCTGTTTTTT. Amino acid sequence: CAISLAGTAGELFF.

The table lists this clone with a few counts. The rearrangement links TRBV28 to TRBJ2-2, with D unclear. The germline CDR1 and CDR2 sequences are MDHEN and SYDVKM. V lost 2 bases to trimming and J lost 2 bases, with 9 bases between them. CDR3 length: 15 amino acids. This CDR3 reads CASSLGLFNTGELFF. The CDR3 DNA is TGTGCCAGCAGTTTAGGGCTATTTAACACCGGGGAGCTGTTTTTT. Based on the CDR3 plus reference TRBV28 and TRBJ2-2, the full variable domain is DVKVTQSSRYLVKRTGEKVFLECVQDMDHENMFWYRQDPGLGLRLIYFSYDVKMKEKGDIPEGYSVSREKKERFSLILESASTNQTSMYLCASSLGLFNTGELFFGEGSRLTVL.

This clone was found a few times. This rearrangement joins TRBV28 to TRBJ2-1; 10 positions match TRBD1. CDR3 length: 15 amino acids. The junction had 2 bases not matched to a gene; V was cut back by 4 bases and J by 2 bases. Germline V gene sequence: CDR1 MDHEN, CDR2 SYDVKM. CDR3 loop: CASSSGQGAYNEQFF. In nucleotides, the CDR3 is TGTGCCAGCAGTTCCGGACAGGGGGCCTACAATGAGCAGTTCTTC. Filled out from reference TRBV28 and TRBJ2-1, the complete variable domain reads DVKVTQSSRYLVKRTGEKVFLECVQDMDHENMFWYRQDPGLGLRLIYFSYDVKMKEKGDIPEGYSVSREKKERFSLILESASTNQTSMYLCASSSGQGAYNEQFFGPGTRLTVL.

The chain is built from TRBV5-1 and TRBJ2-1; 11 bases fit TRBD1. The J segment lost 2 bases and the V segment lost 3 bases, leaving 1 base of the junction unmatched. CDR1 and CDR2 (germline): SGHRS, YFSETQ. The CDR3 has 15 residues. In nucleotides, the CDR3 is TGCGCCAGCAGCTGGGGACAGGGGGCCTACAATGAGCAGTTCTTC. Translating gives CASSWGQGAYNEQFF.

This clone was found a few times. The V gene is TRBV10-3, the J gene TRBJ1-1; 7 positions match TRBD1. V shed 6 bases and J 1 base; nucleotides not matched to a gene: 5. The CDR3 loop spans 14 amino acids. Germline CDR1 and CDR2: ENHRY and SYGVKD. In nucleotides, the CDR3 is TGTGCCATCAGGACCGGGACAGCGAACACTGAAGCTTTCTTT. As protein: CAIRTGTANTEAFF.

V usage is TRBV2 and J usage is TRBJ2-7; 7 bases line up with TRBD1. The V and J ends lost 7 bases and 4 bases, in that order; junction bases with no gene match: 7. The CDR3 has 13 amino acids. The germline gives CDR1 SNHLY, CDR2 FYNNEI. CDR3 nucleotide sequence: TGTGCCAGCAAGAGGGACAGCTATTACGAGCAGTACTTC. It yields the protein CASKRDSYYEQYF.

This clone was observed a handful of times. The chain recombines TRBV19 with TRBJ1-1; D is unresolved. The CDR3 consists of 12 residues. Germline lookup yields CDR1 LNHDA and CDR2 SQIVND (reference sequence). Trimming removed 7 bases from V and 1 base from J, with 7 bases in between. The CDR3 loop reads CASTIGNTEAFF. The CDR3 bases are TGTGCCAGTACGATCGGGAACACTGAAGCTTTCTTT.

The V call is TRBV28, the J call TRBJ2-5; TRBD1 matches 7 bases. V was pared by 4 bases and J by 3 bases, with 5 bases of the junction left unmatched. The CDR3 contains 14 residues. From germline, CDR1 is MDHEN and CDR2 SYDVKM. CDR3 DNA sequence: TGTGCCAGCAGTTCGCCCCAGGGGGAAGAGACCCAGTACTTC. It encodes CASSSPQGEETQYF.

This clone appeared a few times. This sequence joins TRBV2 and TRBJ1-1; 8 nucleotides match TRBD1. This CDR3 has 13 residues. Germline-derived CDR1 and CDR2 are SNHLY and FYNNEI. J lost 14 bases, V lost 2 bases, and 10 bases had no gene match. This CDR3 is CASSELGQGISFF. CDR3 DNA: TGTGCCAGCAGTGAACTAGGACAGGGTATTTCCTTCTTT.

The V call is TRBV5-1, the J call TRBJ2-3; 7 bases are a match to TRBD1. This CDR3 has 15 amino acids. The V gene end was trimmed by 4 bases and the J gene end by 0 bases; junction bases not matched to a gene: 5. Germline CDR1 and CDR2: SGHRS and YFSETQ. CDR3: CASSPGTVSTDTQYF. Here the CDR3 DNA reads TGCGCCAGCAGCCCCGGGACAGTCAGCACAGATACGCAGTATTTT.

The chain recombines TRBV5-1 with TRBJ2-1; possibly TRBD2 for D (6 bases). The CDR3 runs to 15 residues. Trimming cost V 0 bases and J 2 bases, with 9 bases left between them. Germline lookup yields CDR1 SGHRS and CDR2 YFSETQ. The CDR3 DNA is TGCGCCAGCAGCTTGGGTAGCGGAGCCTACAATGAGCAGTTCTTC. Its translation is CASSLGSGAYNEQFF.

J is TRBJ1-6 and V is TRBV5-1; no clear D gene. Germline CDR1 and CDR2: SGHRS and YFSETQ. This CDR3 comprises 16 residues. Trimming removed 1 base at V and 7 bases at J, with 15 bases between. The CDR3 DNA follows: TGCGCCAGCAGCTTGCCTCCCCCGACCGGGAATTCACCCCTCCACTTT. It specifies CASSLPPPTGNSPLHF.

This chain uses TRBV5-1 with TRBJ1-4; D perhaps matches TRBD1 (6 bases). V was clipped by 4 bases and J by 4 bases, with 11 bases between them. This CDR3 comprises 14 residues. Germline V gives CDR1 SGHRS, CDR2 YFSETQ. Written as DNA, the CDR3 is TGCGCCAGCAGCCGCGGACAGATTAATGAAAAACTGTTTTTT. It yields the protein CASSRGQINEKLFF.

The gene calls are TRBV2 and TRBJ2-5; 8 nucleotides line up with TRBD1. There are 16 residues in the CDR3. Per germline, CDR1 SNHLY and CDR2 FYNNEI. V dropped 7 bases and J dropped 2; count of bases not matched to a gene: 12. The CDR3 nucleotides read TGTGCCAGCACCACTGGACAGGGACAAGCACAAGAGACCCAGTACTTC. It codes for CASTTGQGQAQETQYF.

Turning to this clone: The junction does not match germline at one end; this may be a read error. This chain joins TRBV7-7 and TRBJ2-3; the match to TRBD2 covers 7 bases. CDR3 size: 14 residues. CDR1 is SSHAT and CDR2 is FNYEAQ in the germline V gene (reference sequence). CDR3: CASSLSGGTDTQYF. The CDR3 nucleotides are TGTGCTAGCAGCTTATCGGGAGGAACAGATACGCAGTATTTT.

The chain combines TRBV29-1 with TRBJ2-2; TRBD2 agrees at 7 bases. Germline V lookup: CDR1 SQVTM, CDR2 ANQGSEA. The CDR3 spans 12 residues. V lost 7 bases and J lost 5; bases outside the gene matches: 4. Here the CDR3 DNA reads TGCAGCGGTGGACTAGGGACCGGGGAGCTGTTTTTT. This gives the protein CSGGLGTGELFF.

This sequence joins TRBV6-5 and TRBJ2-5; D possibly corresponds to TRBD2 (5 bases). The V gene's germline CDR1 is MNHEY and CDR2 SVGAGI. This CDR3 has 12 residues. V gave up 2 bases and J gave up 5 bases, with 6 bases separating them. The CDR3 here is CASSYTGETQYF. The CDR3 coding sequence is TGTGCCAGCAGTTACACGGGGGAGACCCAGTACTTC.

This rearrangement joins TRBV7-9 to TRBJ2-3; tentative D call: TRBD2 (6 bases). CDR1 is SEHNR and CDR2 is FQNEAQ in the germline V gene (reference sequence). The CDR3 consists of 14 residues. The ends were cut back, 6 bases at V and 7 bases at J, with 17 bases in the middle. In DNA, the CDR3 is TGTGCCAGCAGGGAGGTACTAGCAGACCATACGCAGTATTTT. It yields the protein CASREVLADHTQYF.

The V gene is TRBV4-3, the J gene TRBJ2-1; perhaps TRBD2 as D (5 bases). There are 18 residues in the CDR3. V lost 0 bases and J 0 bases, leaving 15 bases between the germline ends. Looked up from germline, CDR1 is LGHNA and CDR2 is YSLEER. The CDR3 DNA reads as TGCGCCAGCAGCCAAGATGGTCATAGCGCTAGCTCCTACAATGAGCAGTTCTTC. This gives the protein CASSQDGHSASSYNEQFF.

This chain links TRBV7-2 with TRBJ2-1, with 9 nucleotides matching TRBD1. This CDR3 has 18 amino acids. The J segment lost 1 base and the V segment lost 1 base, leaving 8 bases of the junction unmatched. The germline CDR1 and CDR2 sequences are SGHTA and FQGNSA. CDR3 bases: TGTGCCAGCAGCTTAGGGACAGGGGTTGGGAAATCCTACAATGAGCAGTTCTTC. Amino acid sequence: CASSLGTGVGKSYNEQFF.

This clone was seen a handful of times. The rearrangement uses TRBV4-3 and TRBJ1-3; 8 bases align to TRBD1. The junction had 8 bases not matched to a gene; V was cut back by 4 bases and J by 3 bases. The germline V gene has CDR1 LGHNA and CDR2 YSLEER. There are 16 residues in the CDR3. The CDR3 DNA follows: TGCGCCAGCAGCCGGACGGGACAGGTGTTTGGAAACACCATATATTTT. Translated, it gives CASSRTGQVFGNTIYF.

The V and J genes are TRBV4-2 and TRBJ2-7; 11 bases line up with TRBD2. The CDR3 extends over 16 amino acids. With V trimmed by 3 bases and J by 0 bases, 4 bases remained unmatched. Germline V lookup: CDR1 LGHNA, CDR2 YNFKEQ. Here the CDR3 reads CASSQEGLAVSYEQYF. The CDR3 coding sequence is TGTGCCAGCAGCCAGGAGGGACTAGCGGTCTCCTACGAGCAGTACTTC.

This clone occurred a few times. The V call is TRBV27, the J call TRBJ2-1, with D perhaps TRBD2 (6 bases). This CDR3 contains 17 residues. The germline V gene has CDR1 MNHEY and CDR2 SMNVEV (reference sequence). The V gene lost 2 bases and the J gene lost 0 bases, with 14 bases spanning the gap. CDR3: CASSLSLGGLSYNEQFF. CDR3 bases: TGTGCCAGCAGTTTAAGTTTGGGGGGACTCTCCTACAATGAGCAGTTCTTC.

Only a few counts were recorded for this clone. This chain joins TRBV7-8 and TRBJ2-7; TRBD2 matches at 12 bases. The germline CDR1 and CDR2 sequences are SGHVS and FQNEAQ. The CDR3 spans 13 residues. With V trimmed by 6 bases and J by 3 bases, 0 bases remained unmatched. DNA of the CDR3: TGTGCCAGCAGACTAGCGGGGGGCTACGAGCAGTACTTC. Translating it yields CASRLAGGYEQYF.